The 21 T cell receptor beta chains reported below all come from one sample, sequenced in a study of shared clonotypes between healthy human individuals. Repertoires were generated with immunoSEQ multiplex PCR, while TCRdb's copy carries only in-frame clones and drops some. The sample lists hundreds of thousands of clones; more than 75% were seen once. Sequenced: PBMCs. The receptors stem from a woman between 35 and 50 years old in good health. Some clones in this sample may be carry-over from other donors' samples.

The chain combines TRBV30 with TRBJ2-1; TRBD2 agrees at 7 bases. V lost 5 bases, J lost 4 bases, and 5 bases stayed unmatched. The CDR3 consists of 13 residues. Germline V CDR1 and CDR2: GTSNPN, SVGIG (reference sequence). This CDR3 is CAWASGVYNEQFF. The CDR3 nucleotides read TGTGCCTGGGCTAGCGGAGTATACAATGAGCAGTTCTTC.

This chain connects TRBV7-8 to TRBJ2-1, with 14 bases matching TRBD2. V gave up 5 bases and J gave up 8 bases; unmatched junction bases: 14. CDR1 and CDR2 (germline): SGHVS, FQNEAQ. This CDR3 is 18 amino acids long. CDR3 sequence reads: CASSRIRLAGGPGDEQFF. The CDR3 DNA follows: TGTGCCAGCAGCCGGATTCGACTAGCGGGAGGGCCGGGGGATGAGCAGTTCTTC.

This chain connects TRBV18 to TRBJ1-2; no definite D call. The CDR3 totals 14 residues. CDR1 is KGHSH, CDR2 LQKENI, per germline. With 2 bases removed from V and 1 base from J, the gap between germline ends came to 8 bases. The CDR3 coding sequence is TGTGCCAGCTCACCAAGTGACAATAACTATGGCTACACCTTC. This gives the protein CASSPSDNNYGYTF.

This chain connects TRBV9 to TRBJ2-1; the D gene could be TRBD1 or TRBD2 (5 bases each). Germline CDR1 is SGDLS and CDR2 is YYNGEE. This CDR3 comprises 14 residues. Trimming took 3 bases from V and 0 from J, leaving 7 bases between them. CDR3 sequence (DNA): TGTGCCAGCAGCGAGGGGAGCTCCTACAATGAGCAGTTCTTC. As protein: CASSEGSSYNEQFF.

This clone was detected ten times or more. J is TRBJ2-2 and V is TRBV14; D gene unclear. The CDR3 runs to 14 residues. Germline values: CDR1 SGHDN, CDR2 FVKESK. The ends were cut back, 1 base at V and 4 bases at J, with 7 bases in the middle. CDR3 coding DNA: TGTGCCAGCAGCCAAGTGTGGAGCACCGGGGAGCTGTTTTTT. Its protein product is CASSQVWSTGELFF.

In its sample, this clone was seen a few times. The same CDR3 arises from other DNA sequences in this sample as well. The J gene is TRBJ2-2, the V gene TRBV7-9; D unresolved. Germline V gives CDR1 SEHNR, CDR2 FQNEAQ (reference sequence). V was pared by 2 bases and J by 3 bases, with 4 bases between. This CDR3 contains 13 residues. DNA of the CDR3: TGTGCCAGCAGCTTAACTTACACCGGGGAGCTGTTTTTT. Amino acid sequence: CASSLTYTGELFF.

The chain joins TRBV13 to TRBJ2-7; 13 bases agree with TRBD2. The V gene's germline CDR1 is PRHDT and CDR2 FYEKMQ (reference sequence). V lost 4 bases and J lost 5; bases outside the gene matches: 8. This CDR3 has 16 residues. CDR3 region: CASSSGLAGAWDEQYF. The CDR3 bases are TGTGCCAGCAGCTCCGGACTAGCGGGAGCCTGGGACGAGCAGTACTTC.

V is TRBV19 and J is TRBJ2-5; TRBD2 might be the D (5 bases). Deletions cut 7 bases from V and 0 bases from J, with 15 bases between. CDR1 is LNHDA, CDR2 SQIVND, per germline (reference sequence). CDR3 length: 15 amino acids. The CDR3 protein is CASTFSWEYQETQYF. The CDR3 nucleotides are TGTGCCAGTACGTTCAGCTGGGAGTACCAAGAGACCCAGTACTTC.

The chain couples TRBV10-3 to TRBJ1-4; perhaps TRBD1 as D (6 bases). The ends were cut back, 6 bases at V and 6 bases at J, with 14 bases in the middle. CDR3 length equals 14 residues. Germline CDR1 is ENHRY and CDR2 is SYGVKD. CDR3 sequence (DNA): TGTGCCATCAGGAACAGGGAAGGGGATGAAAAACTGTTTTTT. Its protein product is CAIRNREGDEKLFF.

The V call is TRBV7-2, the J call TRBJ1-5; D possibly corresponds to TRBD1 (5 bases). The CDR3 runs 15 residues. Germline assignment: CDR1 SGHTA and CDR2 FQGNSA. The V gene lost 0 bases and the J gene lost 3 bases, with 9 bases spanning the gap. CDR3 sequence: CASSLAGGHNQPQHF. DNA for the CDR3: TGTGCCAGCAGCTTAGCCGGGGGTCACAATCAGCCCCAGCATTTT.

The rearrangement joins TRBV28 to TRBJ2-3; D is possibly TRBD2 (5 bases). The CDR3 runs 15 residues. V was clipped by 6 bases and J by 3 bases, with 16 bases between them. Germline V gene data show CDR1 as MDHEN and CDR2 as SYDVKM. In DNA form, the CDR3 reads TGTGCCAGCAGACCTGGTGGGGAGTTTACAGATACGCAGTATTTT. Translation: CASRPGGEFTDTQYF.

On this clone: An end of the junction does not agree with germline; a read error may underlie this. CDR3 nucleotides: TGCAGTGCACATGCACAGCCAGTGGTCCACTTC. Translating gives CSAHAQPVVHF. This chain uses TRBV20-1 with TRBJ1-2; D not certain. The CDR3 loop spans 11 amino acids. Per the germline V gene, CDR1 is DFQATT and CDR2 is SNEGSKA (reference sequence).

The chain employs TRBV30 and TRBJ1-4; 7 bases are a match to TRBD1. Losses at the gene ends were 2 bases for V and 8 bases for J; bases not matched to a gene: 5. Germline lookup yields CDR1 GTSNPN and CDR2 SVGIG (reference sequence). The CDR3 loop spans 13 amino acids. In DNA, the CDR3 is TGTGCCTGGAGTCAGGGGGTCGGGGAAAAACTGTTTTTT. Amino acid sequence: CAWSQGVGEKLFF.

The chain joins TRBV11-2 to TRBJ2-7; either TRBD1 or TRBD2 may fit D (6 bases each). V dropped 5 bases and J dropped 3 bases, with 14 bases sitting between them. This CDR3 comprises 14 residues. CDR1 is SGHAT, CDR2 FQNNGV, per germline. The CDR3 DNA is TGTGCCAGCAGCGGGATTAGGGGGGACTACGAGCAGTACTTC. Protein: CASSGIRGDYEQYF.

To note about this clone: Distinct nucleotide sequences in the sample also encode this CDR3. The chain uses TRBV18 and TRBJ2-5; D gene uncertain. The V and J ends lost 5 bases and 1 base respectively, with 2 bases between them. This CDR3 has 11 residues. Germline CDR1 reads KGHSH; CDR2 reads LQKENI. CDR3 sequence (DNA): TGTGCCAGCTCAACCCAAGAGACCCAGTACTTC. Residues: CASSTQETQYF.

This clone was seen a few times. V usage is TRBV10-3 and J usage is TRBJ2-1; 7 bases are shared with TRBD2. The CDR3 has 17 amino acids. V lost 2 bases to trimming and J lost 0 bases; unmatched junction nucleotides: 7. CDR1 and CDR2 from the germline V gene are ENHRY and SYGVKD. The CDR3 is CAISEPSGTLSYNEQFF. CDR3 DNA: TGTGCCATCAGTGAGCCGAGCGGGACCCTCTCCTACAATGAGCAGTTCTTC.

The sample holds one count of this clone. The genes are TRBV5-1 and TRBJ2-7, with unresolved D. There are 14 residues in the CDR3. V was trimmed by 4 bases and J by 1 base, leaving 12 bases between them. Germline V CDR1 and CDR2: SGHRS, YFSETQ. CDR3 sequence reads: CASSLGYTSYEQYF. Here the CDR3 DNA reads TGCGCCAGCAGCCTTGGCTATACATCCTACGAGCAGTACTTC.

This chain connects TRBV12-5 to TRBJ1-4; D gene ambiguous. V lost 5 bases and J 0 bases, leaving 19 bases between the germline ends. The length of the CDR3 is 18 residues. Germline CDR1 reads LGHNT; CDR2 reads FRNRAP. This chain's CDR3 is CASGRLTPSEATNEKLFF. CDR3 nucleotides: TGTGCTAGTGGTCGTTTGACCCCCTCGGAGGCAACTAATGAAAAACTGTTTTTT. Drawing the rest from reference TRBV12-5 and TRBJ1-4, the complete variable domain is DARVTQTPRHKVTEMGQEVTMRCQPILGHNTVFWYRQTMMQGLELLAYFRNRAPLDDSGMPKDRFSAEMPDATLATLKIQPSEPRDSAVYFCASGRLTPSEATNEKLFFGSGTQLSVL.

This chain uses TRBV10-3 with TRBJ2-7, with a weak D call TRBD2 (6 bases). V was clipped by 0 bases and J by 2 bases, with 8 bases between them. Germline V gene lookup returns CDR1 ENHRY and CDR2 SYGVKD. CDR3 size: 14 residues. CDR3 amino acids: CAISESGTAYEQYF. Here the CDR3 DNA reads TGTGCCATCAGTGAGTCAGGGACTGCCTACGAGCAGTACTTC.

This clone was observed a few times. This same CDR3 is encoded by further DNA sequences in the sample. The genes are TRBV9 and TRBJ2-2; no firm D call. This CDR3 comprises 14 residues. The germline CDR1 and CDR2 sequences are SGDLS and YYNGEE. V was trimmed by 0 bases and J by 7 bases, leaving 10 bases between them. CDR3 nucleotide sequence: TGTGCCAGCAGCGTAGAGGGATCACACGGGGAGCTGTTTTTT. This translates into CASSVEGSHGELFF.

The J gene is TRBJ1-2, the V gene TRBV28; tentative D call: TRBD1 (6 bases). The CDR3 sequence is 14 residues long. Germline CDR1 is MDHEN and CDR2 is SYDVKM. V gave up 5 bases and J gave up 4 bases, with 14 bases separating them. CDR3 loop: CASSTGYLSYGYTF. The CDR3 region has the DNA TGTGCCAGCAGTACAGGGTATCTTAGCTATGGCTACACCTTC.